Shown below are 25 T cell receptor beta chains from a single sample sequenced in a study of cytomegalovirus exposure and HLA in healthy donors. In the PCR, 60 Vbeta and 13 Jbeta primers were used. Sequencing was performed with immunoSEQ multiplex PCR; in TCRdb, only in-frame clones are kept and a portion is missing. The data hold fewer than 300,000 clones, with roughly 80% observed a single time. The source material was PBMCs. The receptors shown here come from a girl aged 2-10 years in good health and CMV-seronegative.

The chain links TRBV4-1 to TRBJ2-1; unclear D gene. This CDR3 comprises 13 residues. Germline V lookup: CDR1 MGHRA, CDR2 YSYEKL. The V gene lost 4 bases and the J gene lost 9 bases, with 13 bases spanning the gap. CDR3 bases: TGCGCCAGCAGCCCTAAAACCTGGAGTGAGCAGTTCTTC. Its protein product is CASSPKTWSEQFF.

This sequence joins TRBV12-2 and TRBJ2-1; TRBD2, as called in the table, went unchecked against the DNA. TRBV12-2 is a documented pseudogene. The CDR3 spans 16 residues. The CDR3 DNA reads as TGTGCAAGTCGCTTGAGGACTAGCGAGGAACACAATGAGCAGTTCTTC. Its protein is CASRLRTSEEHNEQFF.

The V and J genes are TRBV7-6 and TRBJ1-6; the match to TRBD1 covers 9 bases. V shed 5 bases, J shed 3 bases, and the junction held 8 bases outside the gene matches. This CDR3 comprises 17 residues. Germline V CDR1 and CDR2: SGHVS, FNYEAQ. Here the CDR3 DNA reads TGTGCCAGCAGCGCTACAGGGGGCCGGATCTATAATTCACCCCTCCACTTT. The encoded protein is CASSATGGRIYNSPLHF.

As regards this clone: One junction end does not reproduce the germline sequence, and a read error may be involved. CDR3 DNA sequence: TGTGCCTGGAGTGTACAAGGGAAAGGTAGCGATCAGCCCCAGCATTTT. It translates to CAWSVQGKGSDQPQHF. J is TRBJ1-5 and V is TRBV30; D is unresolved. The CDR3 has 16 residues. In germline, CDR1 is GTSNPN, CDR2 SVGIG (reference sequence).

The chain has TRBV5-4 and TRBJ2-4, with D perhaps matching TRBD1 (6 bases). This CDR3 has 14 residues. V dropped 2 bases and J dropped 2 bases, with 8 bases sitting between them. Looked up from germline, CDR1 is SGHNT and CDR2 is YYREEE (reference sequence). In DNA, the CDR3 is TGTGCCAGCAGCTTTACAGGGTCCAAAAACATTCAGTACTTC. It is translated as CASSFTGSKNIQYF.

The CDR3 reads CASSLRTGGSLGIQYF. The DNA for the CDR3 is TGTGCCAGCAGTTTGAGGACAGGGGGGAGTCTGGGCATTCAGTACTTC. The rearrangement uses TRBV27 and TRBJ2-4; the match to TRBD1 covers 10 bases. CDR1 and CDR2 from the germline V gene are MNHEY and SMNVEV (reference sequence). The J segment lost 9 bases and the V segment lost 3 bases, leaving 11 bases of the junction unmatched. The CDR3 has 16 amino acids.

V is TRBV7-5 and J is TRBJ2-1; the table's D call, TRBD2, was not checked against the DNA. TRBV7-5 is marked as a pseudogene. This CDR3 spans 15 amino acids. CDR3 region: CARSRLAGWNNEQFF. Here the CDR3 DNA reads TGTGCCAGAAGCCGTCTAGCGGGGTGGAACAATGAGCAGTTCTTC.

V usage is TRBV7-9 and J usage is TRBJ1-1; 8 bases match TRBD1. Germline CDR1 SEHNR, CDR2 FQNEAQ (reference sequence). V shed 5 bases, J shed 3 bases, and the junction held 17 bases outside the gene matches. The CDR3 runs to 18 residues. The CDR3 region is CASSPRTGLRYGYTEAFF. In DNA, the CDR3 is TGTGCCAGCAGCCCCCGGACAGGGCTACGATACGGTTACACTGAAGCTTTCTTT.

V is TRBV5-1 and J is TRBJ2-7; 8 bases fit TRBD1. The CDR3 loop spans 15 amino acids. With 0 bases clipped from V and 1 base from J, the junction kept 3 bases outside the gene matches. Germline V gene lookup returns CDR1 SGHRS and CDR2 YFSETQ. Here the CDR3 DNA reads TGCGCCAGCAGCTTGGACAGGGGGGTTTCCTACGAGCAGTACTTC. Translating it yields CASSLDRGVSYEQYF.

The rearrangement joins TRBV9 to TRBJ2-5; 10 bases fit TRBD1. V was pared by 3 bases and J by 5 bases, with 4 bases of the junction left unmatched. Germline loops: CDR1 SGDLS, CDR2 YYNGEE. The CDR3 contains 14 residues. In DNA, the CDR3 is TGTGCCAGCAGCGGGACAGGGGGACACGAGACCCAGTACTTC. Its translation is CASSGTGGHETQYF.

This clone came up a few times. The chain uses TRBV7-6 and TRBJ1-1, with 9 bases identical to TRBD1. This CDR3 contains 16 residues. Trimming removed 0 bases from V and 1 base from J; junction bases left unmatched: 3. In germline, CDR1 is SGHVS, CDR2 FNYEAQ. CDR3 nucleotides: TGTGCCAGCAGCTTAGCAGGGGACAGGGAGAACACTGAAGCTTTCTTT. Amino acid sequence: CASSLAGDRENTEAFF.

The rearrangement uses TRBV7-2 and TRBJ1-4; 8 positions agree with TRBD1. The trim removed 5 bases at V and 5 bases at J, leaving 13 bases unmatched. CDR1 is SGHTA and CDR2 is FQGNSA in the germline V gene. This CDR3 comprises 17 residues. CDR3 loop: CASSPDRWTGQNEKLFF. For the CDR3, the DNA is TGTGCCAGCAGCCCAGACCGTTGGACAGGGCAGAATGAAAAACTGTTTTTT.

This chain uses TRBV5-1 with TRBJ2-2, with TRBD2 identical over 10 bases. Germline CDR1 is SGHRS and CDR2 is YFSETQ. V lost 3 bases and J lost 1; bases outside the gene matches: 3. The CDR3 is 16 residues long. CDR3 sequence reads: CASSWGLAWNTGELFF. The CDR3, as DNA: TGCGCCAGCAGCTGGGGACTAGCGTGGAACACCGGGGAGCTGTTTTTT.

V and J are TRBV27 and TRBJ2-1, with 10 positions matching TRBD1. The germline gives CDR1 MNHEY, CDR2 SMNVEV (reference sequence). The V gene end was trimmed by 1 base and the J gene end by 10 bases; junction bases not matched to a gene: 4. This CDR3 region has 14 residues. As DNA, the CDR3 is TGTGCCAGCAGTTTATGGACAGGGGGAGAAGAGCAGTTCTTC. As protein: CASSLWTGGEEQFF.

This clone was seen just once. The chain links TRBV12-5 to TRBJ1-1; TRBD1 matches 9 bases. The CDR3 totals 18 residues. Germline CDR1 LGHNT, CDR2 FRNRAP. The junction had 8 bases not matched to a gene; V was cut back by 0 bases and J by 0 bases. The CDR3 DNA reads as TGTGCTAGTGGTTTGGTGATAGGGGACAGGGCTATGAACACTGAAGCTTTCTTT. Translating it yields CASGLVIGDRAMNTEAFF.

The chain couples TRBV18 to TRBJ2-7; TRBD2 agrees at 8 bases. V lost 1 base to trimming and J lost 3 bases; unmatched junction nucleotides: 2. CDR1 KGHSH and CDR2 LQKENI come from the germline V gene. The length of the CDR3 is 14 residues. Here the CDR3 reads CASSPRAGGYEQYF. CDR3 DNA sequence: TGTGCCAGCTCACCACGGGCGGGAGGCTACGAGCAGTACTTC.

This chain joins TRBV9 and TRBJ2-3, with D possibly being TRBD2 (6 bases). The CDR3 consists of 16 residues. Germline CDR1 reads SGDLS; CDR2 reads YYNGEE. Deletions cut 5 bases from V and 4 bases from J, with 20 bases between. The CDR3 here is CASSTLGRGASDTQYF. The DNA for the CDR3 is TGTGCCAGCAGTACGTTGGGGCGGGGAGCGTCAGATACGCAGTATTTT.

This clone was seen just once. The chain is built from TRBV19 and TRBJ2-3; 9 bases agree with TRBD2. With V trimmed by 5 bases and J by 3 bases, 6 bases remained unmatched. CDR1 LNHDA and CDR2 SQIVND come from the germline V gene (reference sequence). The CDR3 totals 15 residues. This CDR3 reads CASSQLAGFTDTQYF. CDR3 coding DNA: TGTGCCAGTAGTCAACTAGCGGGCTTTACAGATACGCAGTATTTT.

CDR3 sequence reads: CASSRHFAGYGYTF. DNA for the CDR3: TGTGCCAGCAGTCGTCACTTCGCAGGGTATGGCTACACCTTC. V usage is TRBV6-5 and J usage is TRBJ1-2, with a weak D call TRBD1 (5 bases). This CDR3 is 14 amino acids long. Between the trimmed V and J ends, which lost 5 bases and 5 bases, there was a span of 15 bases. Per the germline V gene, CDR1 is MNHEY and CDR2 is SVGAGI.

The V call is TRBV7-9, the J call TRBJ1-2; 8 positions agree with TRBD1. The V gene end was trimmed by 5 bases and the J gene end by 4 bases; junction bases not matched to a gene: 3. Germline lookup yields CDR1 SEHNR and CDR2 FQNEAQ (reference sequence). The CDR3 runs 13 residues. CDR3 sequence (DNA): TGTGCCAGCAGCCCCCAGGGGGCCTATGGCTACACCTTC. Residues: CASSPQGAYGYTF. Full variable domain (missing parts from reference TRBV7-9 and TRBJ1-2): DTGVSQNPRHKITKRGQNVTFRCDPISEHNRLYWYRQTLGQGPEFLTYFQNEAQLEKSRLLSDRFSAERPKGSFSTLEIQRTEQGDSAMYLCASSPQGAYGYTFGSGTRLTVV.

This clone has more than one count but fewer than ten. The chain couples TRBV7-7 to TRBJ2-1; D might be TRBD2 (5 bases). Germline V gives CDR1 SSHAT, CDR2 FNYEAQ (reference sequence). Deletions cut 4 bases from V and 8 bases from J, with 21 bases between. There are 16 residues in the CDR3. CDR3 bases: TGTGCCAGCAGCTACCCCGGTACTAGTGGGATCGATGAGCAGTTCTTC. It specifies CASSYPGTSGIDEQFF.

The chain carries TRBV9 and TRBJ2-7, with 9 nucleotides matching TRBD2. V shed 0 bases, J shed 3 bases, and the junction held 4 bases outside the gene matches. The CDR3 spans 15 residues. Germline loops: CDR1 SGDLS, CDR2 YYNGEE. The CDR3 here is CASSVEAGGLYEQYF. CDR3 coding DNA: TGTGCCAGCAGCGTAGAAGCGGGAGGACTCTACGAGCAGTACTTC. Based on the CDR3 plus reference TRBV9 and TRBJ2-7, the full variable domain is DSGVTQTPKHLITATGQRVTLRCSPRSGDLSVYWYQQSLDQGLQFLIQYYNGEERAKGNILERFSAQQFPDLHSELNLSSLELGDSALYFCASSVEAGGLYEQYFGPGTRLTVT.

The chain couples TRBV9 to TRBJ2-1; D may be TRBD1 (6 bases). The CDR3 spans 15 residues. V was cut by 4 bases and J by 4 bases, with 15 bases left in between. Germline CDR1 reads SGDLS; CDR2 reads YYNGEE. The CDR3: CASSLIGTSYNEQFF. The CDR3 coding sequence is TGTGCCAGCAGCCTCATCGGGACATCGTACAATGAGCAGTTCTTC.

This rearrangement joins TRBV11-3 to TRBJ2-2; D is ambiguous. The CDR3 spans 17 residues. CDR1 is SGHNT, CDR2 YENEEA, per germline. Trimming shortened V by 0 bases and J by 1 base, and 12 bases separated the two germline ends. CDR3 in amino acids: CASSLDPRLVNTGELFF. The CDR3 region has the DNA TGTGCCAGCAGCTTAGATCCTAGACTGGTGAACACCGGGGAGCTGTTTTTT.

V and J are TRBV7-3 and TRBJ2-2; the D gene is possibly TRBD1 (5 bases). Trimming took off 2 bases at V and 4 bases at J, with 14 bases between the two ends. CDR3 length: 16 residues. Germline CDR1 reads SGHTA; CDR2 reads FQGTGA. The CDR3 DNA reads TGTGCCAGCAGCTTATACCCCCAGGGTGCCACCGGGGAGCTGTTTTTT. Protein sequence: CASSLYPQGATGELFF.